This entry is about one T cell receptor beta chain. The record originates from a study of OX40 agonist ivuxolimab in advanced cancers. Whole-study context: Participants averaged roughly 60 years of age (range 23 to 79) and were over 75% male.

V shed 3 bases and J 3 bases; nucleotides not matched to a gene: 7. Germline CDR1 and CDR2: LNHNV and YYDKDF (reference sequence). The CDR3 has 16 amino acids. The table came from immunoSEQ multiplex PCR; TCRdb's copy has only in-frame clones and leaves some out. The sample holds roughly 87,000 clones; roughly 91% are singletons and the top ten take around 0.72%. V and J are TRBV15 and TRBJ1-5, with 8 bases lining up with TRBD1. The sequences come from CD4+ or CD8+ T cells sorted from blood, collected in a trial of the OX40 agonist ivuxolimab. This TCR came from an adult with an advanced solid tumor such as melanoma, head and neck, liver or kidney cancer. The CDR3 bases are TGTGCCACCAGCAGTGTAGGACAGGGTGCCAATCAGCCCCAGCATTTT. Its translation is CATSSVGQGANQPQHF.